This T cell receptor beta chain was obtained from a study of shared clonotypes between healthy human individuals. Germline V gene sequence: CDR1 MNHEY, CDR2 SVGAGI. The CDR3 has 14 amino acids. The ends were cut back, 3 bases at V and 0 bases at J, with 9 bases in the middle. This clone was seen only a few times. Only in-frame clones appear in the TCRdb table, and some are missing; sequencing was by immunoSEQ multiplex PCR. Among around 450,000 clones listed, 70% to 80% were seen once. The chain combines TRBV6-5 with TRBJ2-7; no clear D gene. This sequence originates from a woman in her forties in good health. Some clones in this sample may be carry-over from other donors' samples. Sample: PBMCs. CDR3 loop: CASSYSYTSYEQYF. CDR3 DNA: TGTGCCAGCAGTTATAGCTATACCTCCTACGAGCAGTACTTC.